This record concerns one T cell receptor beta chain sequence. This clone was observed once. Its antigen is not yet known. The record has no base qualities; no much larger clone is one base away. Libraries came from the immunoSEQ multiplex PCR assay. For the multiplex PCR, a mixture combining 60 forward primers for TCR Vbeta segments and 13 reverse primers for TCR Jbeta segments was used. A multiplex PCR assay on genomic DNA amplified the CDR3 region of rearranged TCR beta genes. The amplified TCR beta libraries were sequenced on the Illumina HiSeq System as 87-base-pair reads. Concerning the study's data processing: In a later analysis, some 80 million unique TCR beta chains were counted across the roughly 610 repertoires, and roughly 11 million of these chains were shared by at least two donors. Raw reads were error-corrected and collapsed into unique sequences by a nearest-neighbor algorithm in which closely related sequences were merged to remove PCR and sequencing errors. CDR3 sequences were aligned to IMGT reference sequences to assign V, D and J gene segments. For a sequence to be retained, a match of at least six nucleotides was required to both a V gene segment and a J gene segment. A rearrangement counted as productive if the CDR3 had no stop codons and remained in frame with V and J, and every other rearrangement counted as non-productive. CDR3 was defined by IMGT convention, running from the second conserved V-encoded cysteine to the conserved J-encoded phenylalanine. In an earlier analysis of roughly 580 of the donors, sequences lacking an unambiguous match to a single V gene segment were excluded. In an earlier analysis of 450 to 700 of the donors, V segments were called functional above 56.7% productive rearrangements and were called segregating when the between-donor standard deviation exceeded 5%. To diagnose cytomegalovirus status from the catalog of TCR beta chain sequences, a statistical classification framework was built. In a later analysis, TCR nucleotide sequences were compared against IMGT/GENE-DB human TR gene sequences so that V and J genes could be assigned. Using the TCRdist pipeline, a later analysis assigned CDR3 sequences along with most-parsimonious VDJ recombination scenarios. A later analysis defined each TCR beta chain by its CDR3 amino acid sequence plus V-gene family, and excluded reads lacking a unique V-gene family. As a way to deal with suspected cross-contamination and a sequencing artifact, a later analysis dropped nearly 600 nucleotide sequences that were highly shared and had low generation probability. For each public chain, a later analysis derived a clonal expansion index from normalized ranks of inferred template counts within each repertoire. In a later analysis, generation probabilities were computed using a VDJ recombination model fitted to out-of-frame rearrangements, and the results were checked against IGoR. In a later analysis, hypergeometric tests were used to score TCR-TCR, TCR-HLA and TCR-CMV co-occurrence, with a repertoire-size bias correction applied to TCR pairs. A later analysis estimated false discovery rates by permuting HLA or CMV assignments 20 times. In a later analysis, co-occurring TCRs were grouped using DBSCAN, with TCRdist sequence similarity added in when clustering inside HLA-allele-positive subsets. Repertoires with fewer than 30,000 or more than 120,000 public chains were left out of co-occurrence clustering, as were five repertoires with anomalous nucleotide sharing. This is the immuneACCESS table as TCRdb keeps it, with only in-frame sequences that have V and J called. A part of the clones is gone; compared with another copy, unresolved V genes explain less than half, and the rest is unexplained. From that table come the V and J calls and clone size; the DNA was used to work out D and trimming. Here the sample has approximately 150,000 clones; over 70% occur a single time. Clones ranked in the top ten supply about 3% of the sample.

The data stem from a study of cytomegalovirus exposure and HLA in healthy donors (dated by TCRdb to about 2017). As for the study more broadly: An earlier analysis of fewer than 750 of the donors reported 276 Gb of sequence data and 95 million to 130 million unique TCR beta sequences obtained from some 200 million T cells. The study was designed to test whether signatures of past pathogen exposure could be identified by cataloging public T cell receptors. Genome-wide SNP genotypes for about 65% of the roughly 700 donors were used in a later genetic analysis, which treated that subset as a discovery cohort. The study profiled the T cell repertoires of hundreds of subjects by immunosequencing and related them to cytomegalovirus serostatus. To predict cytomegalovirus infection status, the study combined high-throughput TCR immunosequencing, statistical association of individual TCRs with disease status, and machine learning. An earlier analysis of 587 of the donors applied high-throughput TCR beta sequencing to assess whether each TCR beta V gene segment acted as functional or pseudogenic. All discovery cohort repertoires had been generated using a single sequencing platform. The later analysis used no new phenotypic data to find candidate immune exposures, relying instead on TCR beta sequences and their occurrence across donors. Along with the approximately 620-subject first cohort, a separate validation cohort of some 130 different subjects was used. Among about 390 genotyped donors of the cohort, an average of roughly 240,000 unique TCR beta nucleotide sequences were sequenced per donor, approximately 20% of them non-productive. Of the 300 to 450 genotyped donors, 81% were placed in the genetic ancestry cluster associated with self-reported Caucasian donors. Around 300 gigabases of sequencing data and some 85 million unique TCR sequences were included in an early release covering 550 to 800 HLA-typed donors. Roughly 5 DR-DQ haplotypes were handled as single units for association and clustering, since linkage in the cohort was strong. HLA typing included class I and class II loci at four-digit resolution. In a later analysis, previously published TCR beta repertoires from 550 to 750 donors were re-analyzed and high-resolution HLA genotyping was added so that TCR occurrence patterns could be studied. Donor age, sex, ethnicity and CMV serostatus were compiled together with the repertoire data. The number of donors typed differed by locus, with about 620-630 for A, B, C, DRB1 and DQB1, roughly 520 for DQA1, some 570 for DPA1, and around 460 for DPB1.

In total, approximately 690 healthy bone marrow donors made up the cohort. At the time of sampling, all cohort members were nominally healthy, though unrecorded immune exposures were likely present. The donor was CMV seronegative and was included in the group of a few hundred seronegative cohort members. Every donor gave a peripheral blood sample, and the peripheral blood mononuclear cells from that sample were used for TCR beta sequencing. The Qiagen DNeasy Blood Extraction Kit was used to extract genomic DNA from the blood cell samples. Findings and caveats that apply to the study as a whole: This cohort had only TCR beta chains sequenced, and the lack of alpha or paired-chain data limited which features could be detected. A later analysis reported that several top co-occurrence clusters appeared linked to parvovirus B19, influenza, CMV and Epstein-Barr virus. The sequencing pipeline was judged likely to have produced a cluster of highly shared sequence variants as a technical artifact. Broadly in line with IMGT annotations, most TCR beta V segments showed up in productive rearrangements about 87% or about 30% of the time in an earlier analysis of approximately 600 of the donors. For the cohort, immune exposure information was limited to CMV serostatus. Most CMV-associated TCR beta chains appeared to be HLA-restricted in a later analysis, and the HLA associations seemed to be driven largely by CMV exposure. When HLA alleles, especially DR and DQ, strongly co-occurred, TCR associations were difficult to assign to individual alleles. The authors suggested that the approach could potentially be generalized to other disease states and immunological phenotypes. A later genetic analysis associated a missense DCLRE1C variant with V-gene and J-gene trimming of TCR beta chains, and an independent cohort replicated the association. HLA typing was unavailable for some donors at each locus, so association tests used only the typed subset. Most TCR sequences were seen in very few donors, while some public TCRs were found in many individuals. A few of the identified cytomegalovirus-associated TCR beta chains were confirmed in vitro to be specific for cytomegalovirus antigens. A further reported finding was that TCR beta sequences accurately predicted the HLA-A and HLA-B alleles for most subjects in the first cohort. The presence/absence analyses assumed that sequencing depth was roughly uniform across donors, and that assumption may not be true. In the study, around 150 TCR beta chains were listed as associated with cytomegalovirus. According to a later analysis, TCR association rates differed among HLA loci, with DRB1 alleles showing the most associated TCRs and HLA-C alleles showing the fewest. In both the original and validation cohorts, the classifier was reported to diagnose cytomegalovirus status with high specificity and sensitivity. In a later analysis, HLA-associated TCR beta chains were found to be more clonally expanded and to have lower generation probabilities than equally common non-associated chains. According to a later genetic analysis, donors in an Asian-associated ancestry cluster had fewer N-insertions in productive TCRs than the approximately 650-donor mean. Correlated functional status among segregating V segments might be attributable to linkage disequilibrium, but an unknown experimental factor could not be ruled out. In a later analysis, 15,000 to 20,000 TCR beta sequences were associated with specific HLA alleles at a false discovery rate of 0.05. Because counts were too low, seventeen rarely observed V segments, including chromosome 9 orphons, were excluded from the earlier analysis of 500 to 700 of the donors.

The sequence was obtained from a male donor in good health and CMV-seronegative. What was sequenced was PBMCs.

Read as DNA, the sequence is TGTGCCAGCAGCGAGACAGGGACTGGGGCCAACGTCCTGACTTTC. The encoded protein is CASSETGTGANVLTF. This chain joins TRBV4-2 to TRBJ2-6, and 7 junctional nucleotides match TRBD1. From the cysteine up to the phenylalanine, the CDR3 has a length of 15 residues. Of the read, only the CDR3 DNA is kept; its 45 bases are in frame from base 1. Via the germline V gene, CDR1 is LGHNA and CDR2 YNFKEQ. The V end gives up 5 bases and the J end 2 bases, leaving 3 bases in the junction not matched to a gene.